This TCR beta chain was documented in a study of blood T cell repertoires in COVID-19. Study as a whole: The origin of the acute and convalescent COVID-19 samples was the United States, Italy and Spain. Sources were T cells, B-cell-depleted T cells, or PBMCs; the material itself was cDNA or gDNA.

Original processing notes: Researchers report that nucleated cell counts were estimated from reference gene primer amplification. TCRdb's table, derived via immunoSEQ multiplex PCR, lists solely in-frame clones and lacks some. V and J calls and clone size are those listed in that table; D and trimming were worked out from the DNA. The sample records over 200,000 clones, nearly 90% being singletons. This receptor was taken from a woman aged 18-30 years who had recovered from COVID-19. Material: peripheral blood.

The CDR3 loop reads CASSSERGPYNEQFF. In DNA form, the CDR3 reads TGTGCCAGCAGTTCCGAGCGGGGGCCCTACAATGAGCAGTTCTTC. This chain connects TRBV6-6 to TRBJ2-1; 8 bases align to TRBD2. This CDR3 comprises 15 residues. With 4 bases clipped from V and 2 bases from J, the junction kept 4 bases outside the gene matches. Germline CDR1 and CDR2: MNHNY and SVGAGI (reference sequence).